Below are 31 T cell receptor beta chains sequenced from a single sample in a study of identical twins. Via MiXCR, TCRdb re-called the 5' RACE reads, giving one row per CDR3 protein. The table records 500,000 to 700,000 distinct CDR3 sequences, 7.1% of them present only once. These same records also appear under a second study, on yellow fever vaccine responses in identical twins.

Material: PBMCs. These receptors were obtained from a woman aged 18-29 years in good health.

This clonotype turned up a few times. The chain recombines TRBV27 with TRBJ2-7; D not resolved. V was trimmed by 3 bases and J by 7 bases, leaving 13 bases between them. Germline V gene lookup returns CDR1 MNHEY and CDR2 SMNVEV (reference sequence). The CDR3 sequence is 13 residues long. The chain's CDR3 is CASSFASSIEQYF. CDR3 nucleotides: TGTGCCAGCAGTTTTGCCTCTTCTATAGAGCAGTACTTC.

This clonotype was observed at least ten times. CDR3 in amino acids: CASSESGAQETQYF. The CDR3 coding sequence is TGTGCCAGCAGTGAATCAGGGGCCCAAGAGACCCAGTACTTC. J is TRBJ2-5 and V is TRBV2; possibly TRBD1 for D (6 bases). The CDR3 consists of 14 residues. Germline V gene lookup returns CDR1 SNHLY and CDR2 FYNNEI. Trimming cost V 2 bases and J 1 base, with 8 bases left between them. The whole variable domain, filled in from reference TRBV2 and TRBJ2-5, reads EPEVTQTPSHQVTQMGQEVILRCVPISNHLYFYWYRQILGQKVEFLVSFYNNEISEKSEIFDDQFSVERPDGSNFTLKIRSTKLEDSAMYFCASSESGAQETQYFGPGTRLLVL.

This clonotype showed up just a few times. The rearrangement links TRBV27 to TRBJ2-7; 10 bases are shared with TRBD2. The germline V gene encodes CDR1 MNHEY and CDR2 SMNVEV (reference sequence). Trimming cost V 5 bases and J 3 bases; bases outside gene matches: 4. The CDR3 totals 14 residues. The CDR3 region has the DNA TGTGCCAGCAGTGTAACTAGCGGGGTCTACGAGCAGTACGTC. Its protein is CASSVTSGVYEQYV.

The chain is built from TRBV18 and TRBJ2-1, with TRBD1 identical over 9 bases. V gave up 0 bases and J gave up 9 bases; unmatched junction bases: 3. This CDR3 spans 14 amino acids. Per the germline V gene, CDR1 is KGHSH and CDR2 is LQKENI. The CDR3 nucleotides read TGTGCCAGCTCACCACCGGGGACAGGGATTGAGCAGTTCTTC. This encodes CASSPPGTGIEQFF.

This clonotype was seen repeatedly, ten times or more. This chain connects TRBV7-9 to TRBJ2-5; D not certain. The germline V gene encodes CDR1 SEHNR and CDR2 FQNEAQ (reference sequence). V gave up 3 bases and J gave up 0 bases, with 5 bases separating them. CDR3 size: 13 residues. The CDR3 DNA reads as TGTGCCAGCAGCTTGGCTGACCAAGAGACCCAGTACTTC. Translating gives CASSLADQETQYF.

V gene TRBV6-1 combines with J gene TRBJ1-2; possibly TRBD1 for D (6 bases). V was clipped by 6 bases and J by 5 bases, with 16 bases between them. The CDR3 has 14 amino acids. From germline, CDR1 is MNHNS and CDR2 SASEGT. Here the CDR3 reads CASSPGQRRYGYTF. The CDR3 region has the DNA TGTGCCAGCAGCCCTGGACAGCGGAGATATGGCTACACCTTC.

This clonotype was recorded many times. V usage is TRBV12-3 or TRBV12-4 and J usage is TRBJ1-5; D is uncertain. This CDR3 region has 16 residues. V was cut by 5 bases and J by 7 bases, with 21 bases left in between. The CDR3, as DNA: TGTGCCAGCAGTAAGAGTGACTTCTCTAACCCCCAGCCCCAGCATTTT. Translated: CASSKSDFSNPQPQHF.

In its sample, this clonotype was seen many times. The chain has TRBV5-6 and TRBJ2-7; D could derive from TRBD1 or TRBD2 (5 bases each). The CDR3 is 14 residues long. Germline lookup yields CDR1 SGHDT and CDR2 YYEEEE. V lost 0 bases to trimming and J lost 0 bases, with 7 bases between them. The CDR3 bases are TGTGCCAGCAGCTTGGCAGGGAGCTCCTACGAGCAGTACGTC. Protein product: CASSLAGSSYEQYV.

This clonotype was observed many times. V usage is TRBV6-1 and J usage is TRBJ1-2, with 10 bases matching TRBD1. The germline gives CDR1 MNHNS, CDR2 SASEGT. Trimming removed 6 bases from V and 0 bases from J; junction bases left unmatched: 10. There are 17 residues in the CDR3. The CDR3 DNA follows: TGTGCCAGCAGATCACCGGGACAGGGGATTACTAACTATGGCTACACCTTC. It translates to CASRSPGQGITNYGYTF.

The chain links TRBV12-3 or TRBV12-4 to TRBJ1-1, with TRBD1 identical over 8 bases. The CDR3 runs 13 residues. Losses at the gene ends were 7 bases for V and 5 bases for J; bases not matched to a gene: 6. The CDR3 here is CASKGTGLTEAFF. CDR3 DNA sequence: TGTGCCAGCAAAGGGACAGGATTGACTGAAGCTTTCTTT.

This clonotype was seen only a few times. This chain uses TRBV20-1 with TRBJ2-3; 9 bases map to TRBD1. Losses at the gene ends were 4 bases for V and 1 base for J; bases not matched to a gene: 3. Germline CDR1 and CDR2: DFQATT and SNEGSKA (reference sequence). The CDR3 loop spans 14 amino acids. The DNA of the CDR3 is TGCAGTGCTACGCGGACAGGGGGCACAGATACGCAGTATTTT. Translation gives CSATRTGGTDTQYF.

This clonotype was counted a few times. The V and J genes are TRBV11-2 and TRBJ2-5; D tentatively reads TRBD1 or TRBD2 (5 bases each). V lost 3 bases, J lost 2 bases, and 10 bases lay in between. This CDR3 contains 14 residues. Germline assignment: CDR1 SGHAT and CDR2 FQNNGV. The CDR3 sequence is CASSFMWGQETQYF. CDR3 nucleotide sequence: TGTGCCAGCAGCTTTATGTGGGGGCAAGAGACCCAGTACTTC.

Regarding this clonotype: The junction shows a germline mismatch at one end, possibly a read error. V usage is TRBV12-3 or TRBV12-4 and J usage is TRBJ1-5; a possible D gene is TRBD1 (6 bases). The CDR3 spans 15 residues. CDR3 sequence (DNA): TGTGCCAGCAGCCGGGGACACGCGAGCAATCAGCCCCAGCGTTTT. This codes for CASSRGHASNQPQRF.

This rearrangement joins TRBV7-6 to TRBJ2-3, with D possibly matching TRBD2 (5 bases). V dropped 5 bases and J dropped 4 bases, with 16 bases sitting between them. The CDR3 has 15 residues. CDR1 is SGHVS and CDR2 is FNYEAQ in the germline V gene. The CDR3 region has the DNA TGTGCCAGCAGCGACGATTGGGGAGTCGCAGATACGCAGTATTTT. Protein product: CASSDDWGVADTQYF.

This clonotype was counted a few times. The gene calls are TRBV15 and TRBJ1-6, with D unresolved. CDR3 length: 14 amino acids. Germline CDR1 is LNHNV and CDR2 is YYDKDF (reference sequence). With 5 bases removed from V and 7 bases from J, the gap between germline ends came to 12 bases. The CDR3 is CATSEPGLNSPLHF. The DNA of the CDR3 is TGTGCCACCAGCGAACCCGGGTTGAATTCACCCCTCCACTTT.

The gene calls are TRBV29-1 and TRBJ2-5; no reliable D call. Trimming took 4 bases from V and 2 from J, leaving 8 bases between them. The V gene's germline CDR1 is SQVTM and CDR2 ANQGSEA. The CDR3 has 12 amino acids. The CDR3 region has the DNA TGCAGCGTTGGACCTTCACAAGAGACCCAGTACTTC. Translated: CSVGPSQETQYF.

This clonotype was counted at least ten times. The rearrangement uses TRBV12-3 or TRBV12-4 and TRBJ2-2; D remains unclear. The CDR3 spans 15 residues. V gave up 5 bases and J gave up 3 bases, with 13 bases separating them. The CDR3 DNA reads TGTGCCAGCAGTCGGTACCGTGGGCACACCGGGGAGCTGTTTTTT. This codes for CASSRYRGHTGELFF.

The rearrangement joins TRBV3-1 to TRBJ2-7, with D unclear. The V end lost 1 base, the J end lost 5 bases, and 6 bases lay between the germline ends. Germline CDR1 LGHDT, CDR2 YNNKEL (reference sequence). The CDR3 contains 12 residues. CDR3 loop: CASSQGRNEQYV. As DNA, the CDR3 is TGTGCCAGCAGCCAAGGCCGTAACGAGCAGTACGTC.

J is TRBJ2-3 and V is TRBV6-5, with 7 bases aligning to TRBD2. CDR1 and CDR2 (germline): MNHEY, SVGAGI. V dropped 4 bases and J dropped 4; count of bases not matched to a gene: 2. The CDR3 extends over 13 amino acids. In DNA, the CDR3 is TGTGCCAGCAGTTTCACTAGCGCAGATACGCAGTATTTT. Translation: CASSFTSADTQYF.

The genes are TRBV6-2 or TRBV6-3 and TRBJ2-7; TRBD1 matches 8 bases. Germline lookup yields CDR1 MNHEY and CDR2 SVGEGT. V was clipped by 7 bases and J by 4 bases; unmatched bases: 6. This CDR3 comprises 13 residues. For the CDR3, the DNA is TGTGCCAGCAACCCGACAGGGGTGTACGAGCAGTACTTC. It translates to CASNPTGVYEQYF.

This clonotype was counted only a few times. The chain carries TRBV12-3 or TRBV12-4 and TRBJ1-4, with 7 bases fitting TRBD1. This CDR3 comprises 15 residues. V dropped 4 bases and J dropped 8; count of bases not matched to a gene: 10. CDR3 amino acids: CASSSTQGQAEKLFF. In DNA, the CDR3 is TGTGCCAGCAGTTCAACCCAAGGACAGGCAGAAAAACTGTTTTTT.

In this sample, this clonotype turned up many times. CDR3 sequence (DNA): TGTGCCATCAGCAGGGAGGCGGACACTGAAGCTTTCTTT. It yields the protein CAISREADTEAFF. The chain couples TRBV10-3 to TRBJ1-1, with D perhaps TRBD1 (5 bases). The V and J ends lost 6 bases and 3 bases respectively, with 11 bases between them. This CDR3 is built from 13 residues. Germline loops: CDR1 ENHRY, CDR2 SYGVKD.

The chain joins TRBV27 to TRBJ2-3; a possible D gene is TRBD1 (5 bases). The V gene's germline CDR1 is MNHEY and CDR2 SMNVEV (reference sequence). The CDR3 is 13 amino acids. V was clipped by 6 bases and J by 6 bases, with 13 bases between them. The CDR3 reads CASSRQPPDTQYF. CDR3 sequence (DNA): TGTGCCAGCAGCCGACAGCCCCCGGATACGCAGTATTTT.

This clonotype was counted many times. The chain combines TRBV7-9 with TRBJ2-7; TRBD2 matches at 9 bases. J was trimmed by 2 bases and V by 6 bases; bases with no gene match: 5. Germline assignment: CDR1 SEHNR and CDR2 FQNEAQ (reference sequence). The CDR3 is 14 amino acids. The CDR3 region is CASSSSGRPYEQYF. The CDR3 DNA follows: TGTGCCAGCAGTTCCAGCGGGAGGCCCTACGAGCAGTACTTC. Variable domain in full (rest from reference TRBV7-9 and TRBJ2-7): DTGVSQNPRHKITKRGQNVTFRCDPISEHNRLYWYRQTLGQGPEFLTYFQNEAQLEKSRLLSDRFSAERPKGSFSTLEIQRTEQGDSAMYLCASSSSGRPYEQYFGPGTRLTVT.

This clonotype occurred a few times. The rearrangement uses TRBV18 and TRBJ2-7; possibly TRBD1 for D (6 bases). The germline V and J ends were trimmed by 2 bases and 3 bases, with 11 bases remaining between them. This CDR3 is 14 amino acids long. Germline V lookup: CDR1 KGHSH, CDR2 LQKENI. This CDR3 reads CASSPDRGGYEQYV. The CDR3 nucleotides read TGTGCCAGCTCACCAGACAGAGGGGGCTACGAGCAGTACGTC.

This clonotype was counted only a few times. V is TRBV5-5 and J is TRBJ1-4; D is unclear. The CDR3 loop spans 14 amino acids. Germline V gives CDR1 SGHKS, CDR2 YYEKEE (reference sequence). V lost 4 bases, J lost 3 bases, and 10 bases lay in between. The CDR3 loop is CASSGSSANEKLFF. CDR3 in DNA: TGTGCCAGCAGCGGGAGCTCAGCTAATGAAAAACTGTTTTTT.

This clonotype has just a few counts. The chain couples TRBV12-3 or TRBV12-4 to TRBJ2-2; no definite D call. Trimming stripped 8 bases from V and 0 bases from J, with 7 bases between. This CDR3 spans 13 amino acids. The CDR3 reads CASVKANTGELFF. CDR3 bases: TGTGCCAGCGTGAAAGCGAACACCGGGGAGCTGTTTTTT.

This clonotype was seen ten or more times. The chain uses TRBV6-1 and TRBJ2-7; 10 bases align to TRBD1. The CDR3 consists of 16 residues. J gave up 4 bases and V 5 bases, and 11 bases lay outside the gene matches. Germline V gene lookup returns CDR1 MNHNS and CDR2 SASEGT. The CDR3 region has the DNA TGTGCCAGCAGTCCAAAGGGGACAGGGGCGATGTACGAGCAGTACTTC. Its protein is CASSPKGTGAMYEQYF.

The table lists this clonotype with many counts. This chain joins TRBV10-3 and TRBJ2-7, with 9 bases lining up with TRBD2. V lost 0 bases, J lost 4 bases, and 4 bases stayed unmatched. The CDR3 loop spans 15 amino acids. CDR1 is ENHRY and CDR2 is SYGVKD in the germline V gene. The CDR3 coding sequence is TGTGCCATCAGTGAGTCGAGCGGGGGGCTTTACGAGCAGTACGTC. The encoded protein is CAISESSGGLYEQYV.

This clonotype was seen only a few times. The V and J genes are TRBV7-8 and TRBJ2-7; 7 bases are a match to TRBD2. J gave up 2 bases and V 2 bases, and 3 bases lay outside the gene matches. Germline CDR1 and CDR2: SGHVS and FQNEAQ. The CDR3 has 14 residues. Written as DNA, the CDR3 is TGTGCCAGCAGCTTACCCGGGGGGACCTACGAGCAGTACGTC. Translated: CASSLPGGTYEQYV.

The sample holds a few counts of this clonotype. V is TRBV3-1 and J is TRBJ1-2; the match to TRBD1 covers 7 bases. Germline V gene lookup returns CDR1 LGHDT and CDR2 YNNKEL (reference sequence). With V trimmed by 0 bases and J by 3 bases, 10 bases remained unmatched. The CDR3 is made up of 17 amino acids. The CDR3 region is CASSQEGAGGTYYGYTF. In DNA form, the CDR3 reads TGTGCCAGCAGCCAAGAAGGCGCAGGGGGGACCTACTATGGCTACACCTTC.